This record covers a single T cell receptor beta chain. Individuals having autoimmune disease history or systemic immunosuppression were not enrolled. The timepoints at which blood was sampled were baseline, cycle 4 day 1, and cycle 7 day 1. Sequenced by immunoSEQ multiplex PCR; TCRdb stores in-frame clones only, minus some. Of over 30,000 clones in the sample, about 84% were seen once. This sample is part of a study of OX40 agonist ivuxolimab in advanced cancers. Study-wide context: Ivuxolimab doses were 0.01, 0.1, 0.3, 1.5, 3 or 10 mg/kg every 2 weeks. Cohort: 82.7% men, mean age approximately 66, aged roughly 23 to 79.

The CDR3 length is 12 residues. Germline-derived CDR1 and CDR2 are SGHTA and FQGNSA. V lost 2 bases and J 4 bases, leaving 4 bases between the germline ends. The V call is TRBV7-2, the J call TRBJ2-3; D unresolved. The sequence was collected from an adult with an advanced solid tumor such as melanoma, head and neck, liver or kidney cancer. This specimen was CD4+ or CD8+ T cells sorted from blood, taken in a trial of the OX40 agonist ivuxolimab. CDR3: CASSLRSDTQYF. Written as DNA, the CDR3 is TGTGCCAGCAGCTTAAGGTCAGATACGCAGTATTTT.